Shown below are 8 T cell receptor beta chains from a single sample sequenced in a study of blood T cell repertoires in COVID-19. This table comes from immunoSEQ multiplex PCR, and its TCRdb copy is limited to in-frame clones, with some not included. The profile covers some 200,000 clones, with 65% to 85% appearing a single time and less than 2.5% taken by the ten largest. Sequencing used peripheral blood. The receptors originated from a woman aged 60 to 75 with acute or convalescent COVID-19.

The genes are TRBV11-3 and TRBJ1-1; D ambiguous. The germline CDR1 and CDR2 sequences are SGHNT and YENEEA. V lost 0 bases to trimming and J lost 1 base, with 3 bases between them. The CDR3 runs to 13 residues. The chain's CDR3 is CASSLERNTEAFF. CDR3 in DNA: TGTGCCAGCAGCTTAGAGAGGAACACTGAAGCTTTCTTT. Complete variable domain (other parts from reference TRBV11-3 and TRBJ1-1): EAGVVQSPRYKIIEKKQPVAFWCNPISGHNTLYWYLQNLGQGPELLIRYENEEAVDDSQLPKDRFSAERLKGVDSTLKIQPAELGDSAVYLCASSLERNTEAFFGQGTRLTVV.

V and J are TRBV14 and TRBJ1-6, with D tentatively TRBD1 (5 bases). In germline, CDR1 is SGHDN, CDR2 FVKESK. The CDR3 loop spans 15 amino acids. V was pared by 2 bases and J by 7 bases, with 12 bases between. CDR3 in amino acids: CASSQKSGFNSPLHF. The CDR3 DNA follows: TGTGCCAGCAGCCAAAAGTCAGGGTTCAATTCACCCCTCCACTTT.

The chain recombines TRBV4-2 with TRBJ1-1; D unresolved. Trimming cost V 0 bases and J 4 bases, with 9 bases left between them. The CDR3 runs 14 residues. Looked up from germline, CDR1 is LGHNA and CDR2 is YNFKEQ. The CDR3 sequence: CASSQDTGSTEAFF. The CDR3 nucleotides read TGTGCCAGCAGCCAAGATACGGGGTCCACTGAAGCTTTCTTT.

The chain uses TRBV5-6 and TRBJ2-7; D perhaps matches TRBD2 (6 bases). The CDR3 extends over 13 amino acids. Germline lookup yields CDR1 SGHDT and CDR2 YYEEEE. V lost 2 bases to trimming and J lost 7 bases, with 13 bases between them. The DNA for the CDR3 is TGTGCCAGCAGCTTTGGAGGGGTAGAGGAGCAGTACTTC. Encoded protein: CASSFGGVEEQYF.

This clone was seen a handful of times. This chain links TRBV5-1 with TRBJ2-1; D not resolved. The germline V gene has CDR1 SGHRS and CDR2 YFSETQ. This CDR3 contains 15 residues. Trimming took 2 bases from V and 6 from J, leaving 15 bases between them. The CDR3 DNA sequence: TGCGCCAGCAGCTTCGACCAGAGCTCAGGCAATGAGCAGTTCTTC. This encodes CASSFDQSSGNEQFF.

The rearrangement links TRBV5-1 to TRBJ2-5, with D possibly being TRBD2 (5 bases). The CDR3 contains 14 residues. Germline-derived CDR1 and CDR2 are SGHRS and YFSETQ. V dropped 2 bases and J dropped 2 bases, with 10 bases sitting between them. The CDR3 sequence: CASSFGVAQETQYF. The CDR3 nucleotides are TGCGCCAGCAGCTTCGGGGTGGCACAAGAGACCCAGTACTTC. Variable domain in full (rest from reference TRBV5-1 and TRBJ2-5): KAGVTQTPRYLIKTRGQQVTLSCSPISGHRSVSWYQQTPGQGLQFLFEYFSETQRNKGNFPGRFSGRQFSNSRSEMNVSTLELGDSALYLCASSFGVAQETQYFGPGTRLLVL.

The chain is built from TRBV7-8 and TRBJ2-2; perhaps TRBD2 as D (6 bases). The V end was cut by 2 bases, the J end by 6 bases, with 22 bases between. CDR3 length: 18 residues. CDR1 is SGHVS, CDR2 FQNEAQ, per germline. The CDR3 here is CASSLMVLEGGAAGELFF. The CDR3 coding sequence is TGTGCCAGCAGCTTAATGGTGTTGGAGGGCGGTGCGGCCGGGGAGCTGTTTTTT.

The chain uses TRBV27 and TRBJ1-2, with D unresolved. The CDR3 has 13 residues. Germline assignment: CDR1 MNHEY and CDR2 SMNVEV (reference sequence). Trimming took 2 bases from V and 2 from J, leaving 6 bases between them. DNA for the CDR3: TGTGCCAGCAGTTTACAGCGGAACTATGGCTACACCTTC. It specifies CASSLQRNYGYTF.